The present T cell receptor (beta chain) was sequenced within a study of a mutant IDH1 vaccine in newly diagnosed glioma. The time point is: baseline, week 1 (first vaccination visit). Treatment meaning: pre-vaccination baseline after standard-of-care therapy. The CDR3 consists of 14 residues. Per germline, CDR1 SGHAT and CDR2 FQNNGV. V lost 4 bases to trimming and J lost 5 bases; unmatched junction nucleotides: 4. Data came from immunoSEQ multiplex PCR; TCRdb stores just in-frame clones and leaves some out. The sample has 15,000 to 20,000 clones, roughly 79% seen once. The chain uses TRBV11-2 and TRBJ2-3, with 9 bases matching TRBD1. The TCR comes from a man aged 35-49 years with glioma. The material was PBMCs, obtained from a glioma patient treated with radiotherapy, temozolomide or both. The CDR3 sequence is CASSSKGQGDTQYF. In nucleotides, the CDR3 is TGTGCCAGCAGCTCCAAGGGACAGGGAGATACGCAGTATTTT.